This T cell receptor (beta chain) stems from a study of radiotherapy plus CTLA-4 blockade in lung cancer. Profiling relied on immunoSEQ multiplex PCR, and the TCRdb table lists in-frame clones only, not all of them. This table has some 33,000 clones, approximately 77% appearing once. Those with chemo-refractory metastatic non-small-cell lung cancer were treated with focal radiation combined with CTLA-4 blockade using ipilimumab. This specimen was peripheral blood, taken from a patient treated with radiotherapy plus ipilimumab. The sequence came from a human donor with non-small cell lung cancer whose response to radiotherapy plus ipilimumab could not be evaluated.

The CDR3 bases are TGCGCCAGCAGCTGGCTGACAGGGCCCTACGAGCAGTACTTC. Its translation: CASSWLTGPYEQYF. The genes are TRBV5-1 and TRBJ2-7; 7 bases match TRBD1. The CDR3 spans 14 residues. With 3 bases clipped from V and 2 bases from J, the junction kept 5 bases outside the gene matches. The germline gives CDR1 SGHRS, CDR2 YFSETQ.